This entry concerns a single T cell receptor beta chain. Deletions cut 5 bases from V and 5 bases from J, with 13 bases between. The CDR3 is 14 residues long. CDR1 is SGHVS, CDR2 FNYEAQ, per germline. The sample belongs to a study of cytomegalovirus exposure and HLA in healthy donors. The assay was immunoSEQ multiplex PCR, and TCRdb's table has in-frame clones only and misses some. Of 150,000 or so clones listed, about 95% are singletons. The sequencing input was PBMCs. The source is a man aged 18 to 30 in good health and CMV-seropositive. The gene calls are TRBV7-6 and TRBJ1-5; possible D gene TRBD1, 6 bases. CDR3 sequence: CASSLQGSDQPQHF. CDR3 DNA: TGTGCCAGCAGCCTACAGGGATCGGATCAGCCCCAGCATTTT.